The clone carrying this TCR beta chain is a singleton in its sample. Its antigen remains unidentified. These data originate in a study of shared clonotypes between healthy human individuals. Findings and caveats of the study: Some naive CD4 clonotypes, roughly 5%, turned up in common across a few donors. Though the depth was large, rarefaction showed that sorted-subset sequencing was incomplete. It was the non-shared clonotypes that had lower generation probabilities than clonotypes shared by all four donors.

Negatively enriched CD4+ T cells were divided by CD45RA into naive and memory. Measured with immunoSEQ multiplex PCR; TCRdb has only the in-frame clones, and not every one. The sample records approximately 340,000 clones, about 73% being singletons. Sequencing was carried out using memory CD4+ T cells sorted from blood. The subset was: CD45RA-negative fraction. This receptor was taken from a man aged 25 to 40 in good health.

CDR3 sequence (DNA): TGTGCCACCAGGCAGGGGAAAAGAAACACCGGGGAGCTGTTTTTT. Translated, it gives CATRQGKRNTGELFF. The J gene is TRBJ2-2, the V gene TRBV25-1; D is perhaps TRBD1 (6 bases). The CDR3 has 15 amino acids. Germline values: CDR1 MGHDK, CDR2 SYGVNS. Trimming removed 10 bases at V and 2 bases at J, with 17 bases between.